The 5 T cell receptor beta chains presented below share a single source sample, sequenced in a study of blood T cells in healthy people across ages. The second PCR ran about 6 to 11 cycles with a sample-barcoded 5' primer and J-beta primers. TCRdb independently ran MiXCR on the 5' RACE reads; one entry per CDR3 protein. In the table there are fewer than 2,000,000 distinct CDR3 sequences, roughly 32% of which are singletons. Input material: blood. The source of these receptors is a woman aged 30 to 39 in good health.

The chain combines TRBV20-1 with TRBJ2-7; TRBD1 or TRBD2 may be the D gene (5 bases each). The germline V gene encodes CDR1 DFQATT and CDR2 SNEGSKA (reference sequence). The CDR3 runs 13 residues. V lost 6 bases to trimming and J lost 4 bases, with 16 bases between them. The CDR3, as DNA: TGCAGTGCCCGAGGGGAGCAGACATACGAGCAGTACTTC. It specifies CSARGEQTYEQYF.

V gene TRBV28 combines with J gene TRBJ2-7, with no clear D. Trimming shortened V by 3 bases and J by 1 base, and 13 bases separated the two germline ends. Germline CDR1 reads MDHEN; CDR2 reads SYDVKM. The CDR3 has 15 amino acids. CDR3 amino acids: CASSLTEGSSYEQYF. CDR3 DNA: TGTGCCAGCAGTTTGACGGAAGGGTCTTCCTACGAGCAGTACTTC. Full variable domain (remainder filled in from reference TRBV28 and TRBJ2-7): DVKVTQSSRYLVKRTGEKVFLECVQDMDHENMFWYRQDPGLGLRLIYFSYDVKMKEKGDIPEGYSVSREKKERFSLILESASTNQTSMYLCASSLTEGSSYEQYFGPGTRLTVT.

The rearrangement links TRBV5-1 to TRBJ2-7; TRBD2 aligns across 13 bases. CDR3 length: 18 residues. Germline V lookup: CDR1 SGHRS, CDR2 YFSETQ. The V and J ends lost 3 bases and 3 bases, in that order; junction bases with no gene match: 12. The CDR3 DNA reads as TGCGCCAGCAGCTACGGACTAGCGGGAGTGGGAAGGGACTACGAGCAGTACTTC. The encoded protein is CASSYGLAGVGRDYEQYF.

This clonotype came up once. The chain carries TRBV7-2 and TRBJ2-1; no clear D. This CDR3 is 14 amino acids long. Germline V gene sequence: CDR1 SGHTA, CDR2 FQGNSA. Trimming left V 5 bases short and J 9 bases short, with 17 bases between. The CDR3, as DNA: TGTGCCAGCAGCGCCGTGCGGACCCCGGGTGAGCAGTTCTTC. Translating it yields CASSAVRTPGEQFF.

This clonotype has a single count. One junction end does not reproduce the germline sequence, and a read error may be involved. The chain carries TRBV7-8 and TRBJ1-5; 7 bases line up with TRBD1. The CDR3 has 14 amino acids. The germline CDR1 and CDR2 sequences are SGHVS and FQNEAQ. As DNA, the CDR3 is TGTGCCCGCAGCCCCGGGACAGTCAATCAGCCCCAGCATTTT. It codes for CARSPGTVNQPQHF. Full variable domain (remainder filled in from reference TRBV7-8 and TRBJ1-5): GAGVSQSPRYKVAKRGQDVALRCDPISGHVSLFWYQQALGQGPEFLTYFQNEAQLDKSGLPSDRFFAERPEGSVSTLKIQRTQQEDSAVYLCARSPGTVNQPQHFGDGTRLSIL.